A single sample is the source of the 30 T cell receptor beta chains below, sequenced in a study of cytomegalovirus exposure and HLA in healthy donors. Both 60 Vbeta primers and 13 Jbeta primers went into the PCR. Only in-frame clones appear in the TCRdb table, and some are missing; sequencing was by immunoSEQ multiplex PCR. The sample shows just over 150,000 clones, 60% to 85% of them seen only once. Sequenced sample: PBMCs. The receptors shown here come from a woman aged 25 to 39 in good health and CMV-seronegative.

V is TRBV29-1 and J is TRBJ1-1; TRBD1 aligns across 7 bases. CDR1 and CDR2 (germline): SQVTM, ANQGSEA. J was trimmed by 4 bases and V by 7 bases; bases with no gene match: 6. CDR3 size: 12 residues. CDR3 sequence: CSGQQGTTEAFF. Written as DNA, the CDR3 is TGCAGCGGTCAACAGGGGACCACTGAAGCTTTCTTT.

This clone has just a few counts. The chain is built from TRBV6-1 and TRBJ2-7; 11 bases agree with TRBD2. CDR1 is MNHNS and CDR2 is SASEGT in the germline V gene. The junction had 5 bases not matched to a gene; V was cut back by 4 bases and J by 3 bases. The CDR3 sequence is 15 residues long. This CDR3 reads CASSGLAGTYYEQYF. As DNA, the CDR3 is TGTGCCAGCAGTGGACTAGCGGGGACCTACTACGAGCAGTACTTC.

The rearrangement links TRBV2 to TRBJ1-4, with D uncertain. CDR3 length: 11 amino acids. V was cut by 9 bases and J by 8 bases, with 10 bases left in between. Germline lookup yields CDR1 SNHLY and CDR2 FYNNEI. CDR3 loop: CASRVNEKLFF. The CDR3 nucleotides are TGTGCCAGTAGAGTGAACGAAAAACTGTTTTTT.

The chain has TRBV6-4 and TRBJ1-6; no firm D call. The germline V gene encodes CDR1 MRHNA and CDR2 SNTAGT. Trimming left V 3 bases short and J 7 bases short, with 7 bases between. The CDR3 is 13 amino acids. The CDR3 protein is CASSETVNSPLHF. CDR3 nucleotide sequence: TGTGCCAGCAGTGAAACAGTAAATTCACCCCTCCACTTT.

This chain connects TRBV7-9 to TRBJ1-4; D may be TRBD1 (6 bases). Trimming took 1 base from V and 4 from J, leaving 10 bases between them. This CDR3 contains 15 residues. Germline CDR1 is SEHNR and CDR2 is FQNEAQ (reference sequence). The CDR3, as DNA: TGTGCCAGCAGCTTAGGCGACAGGAGTAATGAAAAACTGTTTTTT. Amino acids: CASSLGDRSNEKLFF.

To note about this clone: Other DNA sequences in the same sample also yield this CDR3. The V call is TRBV5-1, the J call TRBJ2-7, with 10 positions matching TRBD2. This CDR3 has 14 residues. Trimming cost V 4 bases and J 2 bases; bases outside gene matches: 3. CDR1 is SGHRS and CDR2 is YFSETQ in the germline V gene. The DNA of the CDR3 is TGCGCCAGCAGCCCAAGCGGGGGGGCCTACGAGCAGTACTTC. This encodes CASSPSGGAYEQYF.

The rearrangement joins TRBV29-1 to TRBJ2-1, with 8 bases that match TRBD2. The CDR3 length is 14 residues. Per germline, CDR1 SQVTM and CDR2 ANQGSEA. V shed 6 bases and J 3 bases; nucleotides not matched to a gene: 7. CDR3 sequence reads: CSVRGGGLYNEQFF. DNA of the CDR3: TGCAGCGTCAGGGGCGGGGGGCTCTACAATGAGCAGTTCTTC.

The V call is TRBV9, the J call TRBJ2-3, with 7 bases identical to TRBD1. CDR1 SGDLS and CDR2 YYNGEE come from the germline V gene. J gave up 4 bases and V 2 bases, and 4 bases lay outside the gene matches. The CDR3 extends over 14 amino acids. For the CDR3, the DNA is TGTGCCAGCAGCGTCGGGACAGTACCAGATACGCAGTATTTT. Translating gives CASSVGTVPDTQYF.

The V gene is TRBV7-6, the J gene TRBJ1-5; D possibly corresponds to TRBD1 (6 bases). CDR3 size: 15 residues. Germline V gene data show CDR1 as SGHVS and CDR2 as FNYEAQ. The V gene lost 5 bases and the J gene lost 1 base, with 12 bases spanning the gap. CDR3 sequence (DNA): TGTGCCAGCAGCCCCCAAGGGGGAAGCAATCAGCCCCAGCATTTT. Translated: CASSPQGGSNQPQHF. The complete variable domain, with remaining parts taken from reference TRBV7-6 and TRBJ1-5, reads GAGVSQSPRYKVTKRGQDVALRCDPISGHVSLYWYRQALGQGPEFLTYFNYEAQQDKSGLPNDRFSAERPEGSISTLTIQRTEQRDSAMYRCASSPQGGSNQPQHFGDGTRLSIL.

This clone appeared once. The V gene is TRBV7-2, the J gene TRBJ1-3; D is ambiguous. The germline CDR1 and CDR2 sequences are SGHTA and FQGNSA. The CDR3 runs 15 residues. V was cut by 5 bases and J by 0 bases, with 11 bases left in between. The CDR3 reads CASSRPGSSGNTIYF. Written as DNA, the CDR3 is TGTGCCAGCAGCCGCCCAGGTAGCTCTGGAAACACCATATATTTT.

This sequence joins TRBV2 and TRBJ1-1; the match to TRBD1 covers 7 bases. Germline CDR1 reads SNHLY; CDR2 reads FYNNEI. This CDR3 has 14 residues. Unmatched junction bases numbered 6, after V lost 6 bases and J lost 2 bases. The CDR3 reads CASRGGQLNTEAFF. The CDR3 nucleotides read TGTGCCAGCAGGGGGGGACAGCTTAACACTGAAGCTTTCTTT.

In DNA form, the CDR3 reads TGTGCCAGTAGTAAGCGAAGGGCGGGTCGGAACACTGAAGCTTTCTTT. This gives the protein CASSKRRAGRNTEAFF. The rearrangement links TRBV19 to TRBJ1-1; D is uncertain. Germline V gene data show CDR1 as LNHDA and CDR2 as SQIVND (reference sequence). V lost 4 bases to trimming and J lost 1 base, with 16 bases between them. CDR3 length: 16 residues.

The chain couples TRBV6-6 to TRBJ1-5; D gene uncertain. The CDR3 totals 14 residues. Per the germline V gene, CDR1 is MNHNY and CDR2 is SVGAGI (reference sequence). V lost 6 bases and J lost 0, with 9 bases in between. CDR3: CASSLGDSNQPQHF. The CDR3 bases are TGTGCCAGCAGCCTCGGAGATAGCAATCAGCCCCAGCATTTT.

This clone appeared a few times. The CDR3 reads CASSSGFRQFF. The CDR3, as DNA: TGTGCCAGCTCGTCAGGCTTTCGCCAGTTCTTC. The rearrangement uses TRBV7-9 and TRBJ2-1, with D unresolved. Germline V gene data show CDR1 as SEHNR and CDR2 as FQNEAQ (reference sequence). The CDR3 contains 11 residues. V was cut by 8 bases and J by 13 bases, with 15 bases left in between. Filled out from reference TRBV7-9 and TRBJ2-1, the complete variable domain reads DTGVSQNPRHKITKRGQNVTFRCDPISEHNRLYWYRQTLGQGPEFLTYFQNEAQLEKSRLLSDRFSAERPKGSFSTLEIQRTEQGDSAMYLCASSSGFRQFFGPGTRLTVL.

The genes are TRBV11-3 and TRBJ2-6; 9 nucleotides match TRBD1. Germline CDR1 SGHNT, CDR2 YENEEA. This CDR3 spans 15 amino acids. V was pared by 11 bases and J by 0 bases, with 5 bases of the junction left unmatched. This CDR3 reads CAGDRGCSGANVLTF. CDR3 bases: TGTGCCGGCGACAGGGGGTGCTCTGGGGCCAACGTCCTGACTTTC.

V and J are TRBV27 and TRBJ2-2, with 9 positions matching TRBD2. V lost 5 bases and J lost 3; bases outside the gene matches: 16. There are 19 residues in the CDR3. Looked up from germline, CDR1 is MNHEY and CDR2 is SMNVEV (reference sequence). CDR3 sequence (DNA): TGTGCCAGCAGTAAACATACCTTGGCGGGGGGGATCCACACCGGGGAGCTGTTTTTT. This translates into CASSKHTLAGGIHTGELFF.

The CDR3 spells CASSIGQTEAFF. The CDR3 DNA sequence: TGCGCCAGCAGCATTGGACAGACTGAAGCTTTCTTT. V and J are TRBV5-1 and TRBJ1-1, with D possibly TRBD1 on 6 matching bases. Trimming shortened V by 4 bases and J by 5 bases, and 9 bases separated the two germline ends. Germline V CDR1 and CDR2: SGHRS, YFSETQ. This CDR3 has 12 amino acids. The full variable domain, rest sourced from reference TRBV5-1 and TRBJ1-1, is KAGVTQTPRYLIKTRGQQVTLSCSPISGHRSVSWYQQTPGQGLQFLFEYFSETQRNKGNFPGRFSGRQFSNSRSEMNVSTLELGDSALYLCASSIGQTEAFFGQGTRLTVV.

The chain combines TRBV19 with TRBJ1-1; D perhaps matches TRBD1 (6 bases). Looked up from germline, CDR1 is LNHDA and CDR2 is SQIVND (reference sequence). The CDR3 covers 13 residues. Trimming took 1 base from V and 11 from J, leaving 14 bases between them. The CDR3, as DNA: TGTGCCAGTAGTATAGGCGGACAGAGTGAGGCTTTCTTT. It encodes CASSIGGQSEAFF.

This clone appeared a single time. The V and J genes are TRBV11-2 and TRBJ2-3; 9 bases match TRBD1. This CDR3 region has 17 residues. The germline CDR1 and CDR2 sequences are SGHAT and FQNNGV. The V segment lost 4 bases and the J segment 0 bases; nucleotides outside the gene matches: 8. This chain's CDR3 is CASSSAGQGLSTDTQYF. CDR3 in DNA: TGTGCCAGCAGCTCCGCGGGACAGGGCCTTAGCACAGATACGCAGTATTTT. The full variable domain, in which reference TRBV11-2 and TRBJ2-3 provide the parts outside the CDR3, is EAGVAQSPRYKIIEKRQSVAFWCNPISGHATLYWYQQILGQGPKLLIQFQNNGVVDDSQLPKDRFSAERLKGVDSTLKIQPAKLEDSAVYLCASSSAGQGLSTDTQYFGPGTRLTVL.

This clone was picked up one time. The V call is TRBV7-9, the J call TRBJ1-1, with TRBD1 matching over 9 bases. The CDR3 contains 17 residues. Germline V gene sequence: CDR1 SEHNR, CDR2 FQNEAQ (reference sequence). Unmatched junction bases numbered 10, after V lost 1 base and J lost 4 bases. CDR3 nucleotide sequence: TGTGCCAGCAGCTTAGGACAGGGGGGGGGAGAAAGCACTGAAGCTTTCTTT. Amino acid sequence: CASSLGQGGGESTEAFF.

A few counts support this clone. This chain links TRBV6-5 with TRBJ1-2; 11 nucleotides match TRBD1. The V gene end was trimmed by 6 bases and the J gene end by 5 bases; junction bases not matched to a gene: 8. Germline-derived CDR1 and CDR2 are MNHEY and SVGAGI. This CDR3 is built from 15 residues. The CDR3 reads CASSREGTGGYGYTF. CDR3 in DNA: TGTGCCAGCAGCAGAGAAGGGACAGGGGGGTATGGCTACACCTTC.

J is TRBJ2-3 and V is TRBV6-4, with 12 bases identical to TRBD2. Germline V lookup: CDR1 MRHNA, CDR2 SNTAGT. This CDR3 region has 17 residues. The junction had 6 bases not matched to a gene; V was cut back by 0 bases and J by 5 bases. The DNA of the CDR3 is TGTGCCAGCAGTGACTCAGCTAGCGGGGGGGCCAGAGATACGCAGTATTTT. Amino acid sequence: CASSDSASGGARDTQYF.

The J gene is TRBJ1-2, the V gene TRBV6-5; 7 bases line up with TRBD1. J gave up 7 bases and V 5 bases, and 7 bases lay outside the gene matches. CDR1 is MNHEY, CDR2 SVGAGI, per germline. CDR3 length: 13 amino acids. The CDR3 loop is CASSATGRSGYTF. The CDR3 nucleotides are TGTGCCAGCAGTGCGACAGGGCGGAGTGGCTACACCTTC.

The V call is TRBV18, the J call TRBJ2-2; TRBD2 is a possible D gene (5 bases). CDR3 length: 15 residues. Germline CDR1 KGHSH, CDR2 LQKENI. Trimming took off 8 bases at V and 0 bases at J, with 13 bases between the two ends. CDR3 amino acids: CASPLSGSNTGELFF. The CDR3 region has the DNA TGTGCCAGCCCTCTCAGCGGATCGAACACCGGGGAGCTGTTTTTT. The complete variable domain, with remaining parts taken from reference TRBV18 and TRBJ2-2, reads NAGVMQNPRHLVRRRGQEARLRCSPMKGHSHVYWYRQLPEEGLKFMVYLQKENIIDESGMPKERFSAEFPKEGPSILRIQQVVRGDSAAYFCASPLSGSNTGELFFGEGSRLTVL.

The rearrangement uses TRBV5-4 and TRBJ2-5; TRBD2 matches at 10 bases. Germline lookup yields CDR1 SGHNT and CDR2 YYREEE (reference sequence). V lost 5 bases to trimming and J lost 11 bases; unmatched junction nucleotides: 15. CDR3 length: 15 residues. CDR3 sequence: CASSQNSGGRREQYF. CDR3 nucleotides: TGTGCCAGCAGTCAAAATAGCGGGGGGCGTCGGGAGCAGTACTTC.

This sequence joins TRBV5-1 and TRBJ2-7; D gene uncertain. This CDR3 region has 14 residues. Germline V CDR1 and CDR2: SGHRS, YFSETQ. V was shortened by 3 bases and J by 0 bases, with 10 bases between the two germline ends. In nucleotides, the CDR3 is TGCGCCAGCAGCTCGGTACCCGGCTCCTACGAGCAGTACTTC. Translated, it gives CASSSVPGSYEQYF.

This clone was detected a few times. The gene calls are TRBV29-1 and TRBJ1-1; D might be TRBD1 (5 bases). Germline assignment: CDR1 SQVTM and CDR2 ANQGSEA. This CDR3 region has 11 residues. Trimming removed 4 bases from V and 6 bases from J, with 9 bases in between. The CDR3 nucleotides read TGCAGCGTTGGCGGGGGAGCTGAAGCTTTCTTT. Protein product: CSVGGGAEAFF. Combining the CDR3 with reference TRBV29-1 and TRBJ1-1 gives the whole variable domain SAVISQKPSRDICQRGTSLTIQCQVDSQVTMMFWYRQQPGQSLTLIATANQGSEATYESGFVIDKFPISRPNLTFSTLTVSNMSPEDSSIYLCSVGGGAEAFFGQGTRLTVV.

In DNA form, the CDR3 reads TGTGCCAGCAGCACAGGGATCAAGAGATCACCCCTCCACTTT. Its protein is CASSTGIKRSPLHF. The rearrangement joins TRBV21-1 to TRBJ1-6; the D call TRBD1 from the table was never checked on the DNA. TRBV21-1 is annotated as a pseudogene. The CDR3 runs 14 residues.

This clone occurred a few times. V usage is TRBV4-2 and J usage is TRBJ2-3; D unclear. Germline CDR1 and CDR2: LGHNA and YNFKEQ. CDR3 size: 12 residues. The germline V and J ends were trimmed by 3 bases and 5 bases, with 6 bases remaining between them. DNA for the CDR3: TGTGCCAGCAGCCACCTCTTAGATACGCAGTATTTT. Translation: CASSHLLDTQYF.

The rearrangement joins TRBV7-8 to TRBJ1-2, with 7 bases aligning to TRBD1. V dropped 5 bases and J dropped 4; count of bases not matched to a gene: 7. Germline V lookup: CDR1 SGHVS, CDR2 FQNEAQ. This CDR3 is built from 14 residues. The CDR3 region is CASSHRDRIYGYTF. CDR3 DNA: TGTGCCAGCAGCCACCGGGACAGAATCTATGGCTACACCTTC.